This T cell receptor beta chain stems from a study of blood T cell repertoires in COVID-19. For the study at large: The study drew acute and convalescent COVID-19 samples from the United States, Italy and Spain. In each case, the material was cDNA or gDNA derived from T cells, B-cell-depleted T cells, or PBMCs.

Regarding this clone: Other DNA sequences in the sample encode the same CDR3.

The authors' processing: Reference gene primer amplification gave nucleated cell count estimates. Only in-frame clones appear in the TCRdb table, and some are missing; sequencing was by immunoSEQ multiplex PCR. V, J and clone size were drawn from that table, and D and trimming were deduced from the DNA. The sample carries 150,000 to 200,000 clones, around 84% recorded once. Sequenced: peripheral blood. This clonotype originated in an elderly woman with acute or convalescent COVID-19.

The CDR3: CASSPRSYGYTF. CDR3 bases: TGTGCCAGCAGTCCCAGGTCCTATGGCTACACCTTC. The rearrangement links TRBV28 to TRBJ1-2; D call uncertain. The CDR3 extends over 12 amino acids. Germline V CDR1 and CDR2: MDHEN, SYDVKM. V lost 5 bases and J lost 4, with 8 bases in between.